Shown below are 2 T cell receptor beta chains from a single sample sequenced in a study of cytomegalovirus exposure and HLA in healthy donors (dated by TCRdb to the late 2010s). Library preparation was by the immunoSEQ multiplex PCR assay. The multiplex PCR relied on a mix of 60 forward primers for TCR Vbeta segments and 13 reverse primers for TCR Jbeta segments. Imported from immuneACCESS, the table was reduced by TCRdb to in-frame sequences with V and J called. These copies leave out some clones; in studies compared against another copy, an unresolved V gene accounts for under half, and the cause of the remainder is not known. This sample's listing comprises around 100,000 clones. The ten top clones hold approximately 0.6% of the sample. Material: PBMCs. The receptor set was obtained from a man aged 45-60 years in good health and CMV-seronegative.

This chain links TRBV4-3 with TRBJ1-1; D is unresolved. V was cut by 0 bases and J by 1 base, with 15 bases left in between. Per germline, CDR1 LGHNA and CDR2 YSLEER. This CDR3 region has 17 residues. CDR3 sequence (DNA): TGCGCCAGCAGCCAAGACCCGCCGGGGAGGGAGAACACTGAAGCTTTCTTT. This translates into CASSQDPPGRENTEAFF.

The chain has TRBV9 and TRBJ1-5, with D perhaps matching TRBD1 (5 bases). CDR1 and CDR2 from the germline V gene are SGDLS and YYNGEE. V dropped 3 bases and J dropped 0 bases, with 10 bases sitting between them. This CDR3 is built from 15 residues. The DNA of the CDR3 is TGTGCCAGCAGCGCACAACAGGATAGCAATCAGCCCCAGCATTTT. Translating gives CASSAQQDSNQPQHF.